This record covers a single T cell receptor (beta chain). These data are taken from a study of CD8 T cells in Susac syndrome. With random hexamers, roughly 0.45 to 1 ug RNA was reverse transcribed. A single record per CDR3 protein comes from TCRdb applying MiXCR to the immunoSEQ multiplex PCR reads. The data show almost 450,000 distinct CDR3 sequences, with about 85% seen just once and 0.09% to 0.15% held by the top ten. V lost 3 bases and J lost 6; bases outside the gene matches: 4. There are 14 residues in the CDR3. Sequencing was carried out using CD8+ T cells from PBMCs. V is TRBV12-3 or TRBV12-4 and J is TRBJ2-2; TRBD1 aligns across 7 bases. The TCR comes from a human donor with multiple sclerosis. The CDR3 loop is CASSFTGDAGELFF. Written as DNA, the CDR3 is TGTGCCAGCAGTTTTACAGGGGATGCCGGGGAGCTGTTTTTT.